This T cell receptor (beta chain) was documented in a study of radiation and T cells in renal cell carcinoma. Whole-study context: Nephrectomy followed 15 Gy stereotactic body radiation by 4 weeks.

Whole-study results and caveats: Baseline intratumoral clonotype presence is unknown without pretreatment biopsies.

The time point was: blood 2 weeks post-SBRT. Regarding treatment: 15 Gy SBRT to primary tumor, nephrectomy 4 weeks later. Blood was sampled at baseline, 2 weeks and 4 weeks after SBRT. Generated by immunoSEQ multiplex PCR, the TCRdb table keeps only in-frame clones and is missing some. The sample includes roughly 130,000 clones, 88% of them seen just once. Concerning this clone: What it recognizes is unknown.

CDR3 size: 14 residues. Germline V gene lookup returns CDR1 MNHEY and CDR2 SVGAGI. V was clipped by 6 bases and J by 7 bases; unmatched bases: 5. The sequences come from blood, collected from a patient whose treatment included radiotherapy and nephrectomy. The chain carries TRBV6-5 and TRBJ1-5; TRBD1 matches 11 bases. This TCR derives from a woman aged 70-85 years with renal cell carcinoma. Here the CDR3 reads CASRRTGGGQPQHF. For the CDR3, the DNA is TGTGCCAGCAGGAGGACAGGGGGCGGGCAGCCCCAGCATTTT.